Following are 9 T cell receptor beta chains from one sample sequenced in a study of shared clonotypes between healthy human individuals. TCRdb keeps only in-frame clones here, not all; method: immunoSEQ multiplex PCR. The data show 450,000 to 600,000 clones, 60% to 85% seen once. Sequences were obtained from PBMCs. The receptors derive from a woman in her 40s in good health. Some clones in this sample may be carry-over from other donors' samples.

The chain links TRBV28 to TRBJ2-7; a weak D match, TRBD1 (6 bases). The germline V and J ends were trimmed by 4 bases and 7 bases, with 14 bases remaining between them. CDR1 is MDHEN and CDR2 is SYDVKM in the germline V gene. The CDR3 contains 13 residues. CDR3 nucleotide sequence: TGTGCCAGCAGTTACAACGCAGGGGTTGAGCAGTACTTC. This sequence encodes CASSYNAGVEQYF.

The chain recombines TRBV7-3 with TRBJ2-3; 15 bases match TRBD2. The J segment lost 5 bases and the V segment lost 4 bases, leaving 1 base of the junction unmatched. This CDR3 has 15 residues. CDR1 is SGHTA, CDR2 FQGTGA, per germline. The CDR3 loop is CASSSGLAGGDTQYF. CDR3 DNA: TGTGCCAGCAGCTCGGGACTAGCGGGGGGAGATACGCAGTATTTT. Based on the CDR3 plus reference TRBV7-3 and TRBJ2-3, the full variable domain is GAGVSQTPSNKVTEKGKYVELRCDPISGHTALYWYRQSLGQGPEFLIYFQGTGAADDSGLPNDRFFAVRPEGSVSTLKIQRTERGDSAVYLCASSSGLAGGDTQYFGPGTRLTVL.

The J gene is TRBJ2-1, the V gene TRBV20-1; D ambiguous. Trimming left V 5 bases short and J 14 bases short, with 16 bases between. CDR3 length: 11 residues. Germline CDR1 DFQATT, CDR2 SNEGSKA (reference sequence). In DNA form, the CDR3 reads TGCAGTGCTCCTATTAATCTATCCGAGTTCTTC. Protein: CSAPINLSEFF.

The rearrangement links TRBV6-6 to TRBJ2-1; D unclear. The germline CDR1 and CDR2 sequences are MNHNY and SVGAGI (reference sequence). The CDR3 totals 16 residues. Trimming took 3 bases from V and 4 from J, leaving 16 bases between them. The CDR3 protein is CASSYRPDQPYNEQFF. The DNA for the CDR3 is TGTGCCAGCAGTTATAGGCCTGATCAGCCTTACAATGAGCAGTTCTTC.

V gene TRBV7-2 combines with J gene TRBJ1-2; 7 nucleotides line up with TRBD1. Germline loops: CDR1 SGHTA, CDR2 FQGNSA. Trimming cost V 4 bases and J 3 bases; bases outside gene matches: 14. CDR3 length equals 17 residues. The CDR3 bases are TGTGCCAGCAGCTCAGACTCGACAGGGACGAATGACTATGGCTACACCTTC. Translation: CASSSDSTGTNDYGYTF.

This clone was counted only a few times. The gene calls are TRBV6-1 and TRBJ2-2; perhaps TRBD1 as D (6 bases). The V end was cut by 6 bases, the J end by 5 bases, with 13 bases between. The CDR3 extends over 14 amino acids. Germline CDR1 and CDR2: MNHNS and SASEGT. In DNA, the CDR3 is TGTGCCAGCAGAACAGGGTTGGAAACCGGGGAGCTGTTTTTT. This encodes CASRTGLETGELFF.

The chain has TRBV29-1 and TRBJ2-3; 9 nucleotides agree with TRBD1. V gave up 7 bases and J gave up 3 bases; unmatched junction bases: 5. The CDR3 contains 13 residues. Germline values: CDR1 SQVTM, CDR2 ANQGSEA. The CDR3 is CSAGQGGTDTQYF. The CDR3 nucleotides are TGCAGCGCGGGACAGGGCGGTACAGATACGCAGTATTTT.

J is TRBJ2-7 and V is TRBV7-9; possible D gene TRBD2, 6 bases. The CDR3 has 12 amino acids. V lost 6 bases to trimming and J lost 5 bases, with 11 bases between them. Germline-derived CDR1 and CDR2 are SEHNR and FQNEAQ (reference sequence). CDR3 sequence (DNA): TGTGCCAGCAGAAATTGGGGGGACGAGCAGTACTTC. Protein product: CASRNWGDEQYF. Looking up the rest from reference TRBV7-9 and TRBJ2-7 gives the full variable domain: DTGVSQNPRHKITKRGQNVTFRCDPISEHNRLYWYRQTLGQGPEFLTYFQNEAQLEKSRLLSDRFSAERPKGSFSTLEIQRTEQGDSAMYLCASRNWGDEQYFGPGTRLTVT.

The V call is TRBV6-5, the J call TRBJ2-5; D unresolved. CDR1 and CDR2 from the germline V gene are MNHEY and SVGAGI. The germline V and J ends were trimmed by 0 bases and 8 bases, with 10 bases remaining between them. The CDR3 has 13 amino acids. The CDR3 bases are TGTGCCAGCAGTTACTCCAGCCTCGGAACCCAGTACTTC. It specifies CASSYSSLGTQYF.